These T cell receptor beta chains were read from a single sample in a study of blood T cell dynamics during melanoma immunotherapy. Method: immunoSEQ multiplex PCR; TCRdb's copy keeps in-frame clones and lacks some. This sample has about 22,000 clones; roughly 89% occur once, and the top ten carry roughly 1.2%. The sample was blood, taken from a patient treated with checkpoint blockade. The source of these receptors is a human donor with melanoma. The CDR3 runs from the conserved cysteine through the conserved F or W. D genes are given only for firm matches. Where a row states a size, it is once, few, many or the class of an expanded clone; other rows omit it.

TRBV4-2	TRBJ2-7	once	.	TGTGCCAGCAGCCAAGCAGCGATAACATACGAGCAGTACTTC	CASSQAAITYEQYF
TRBV19	TRBJ1-1	.	TRBD1	TGTGCCAGTAACGCCTTCAGGGGGGGGACTGAAGCTTTCTTT	CASNAFRGGTEAFF
TRBV2	TRBJ1-1	.	.	TGTGCCAGCCTCAGGGAGACCGGTTCGATGAACACTGAAGCTTTCTTT	CASLRETGSMNTEAFF
TRBV2	TRBJ2-6	.	.	TGTGCCAGCACCCGGGACGGAAACTCTGGGGCCAACGTCCTGACTTTC	CASTRDGNSGANVLTF
TRBV6-5	TRBJ1-2	.	.	TGTGCCAGCAGGGACAGTTTCGAGGGCTACACCTTC	CASRDSFEGYTF
TRBV18	TRBJ1-5	few	.	TGTGCCAGCTCCTTGACTGCCTCAGAACCCCAGCATTTT	CASSLTASEPQHF
TRBV5-1	TRBJ2-4	.	.	TGCGCCAGCAGCTTGGGAGGGCAGGCCAAAAACATTCAGTACTTC	CASSLGGQAKNIQYF
TRBV18	TRBJ1-1	.	.	TGTGCCAGCTCCCCTGGCGGGGAGATTAACACTGAAGCTTTCTTT	CASSPGGEINTEAFF
TRBV6-5	TRBJ1-4	.	.	TGTGCCAGCAGTTACCGGACGCCGAGGAATGAAAAACTGTTTTTT	CASSYRTPRNEKLFF
TRBV11-3	TRBJ2-6	.	.	TGTGCCAGCAGAAAGGGGGGCGCATTAGGGGCCAACGTCCTGACTTTC	CASRKGGALGANVLTF
TRBV29-1	TRBJ2-7	.	TRBD2	TGCCGCGGCGGGGGGGTGGGGGGGCCCTACGAGCAGTACTTC	CRGGGVGGPYEQYF
TRBV21-1	TRBJ2-7	.	.	TGTGCCAGCAGGCGACATGATCCGTACGAGCAGTACTTC	CASRRHDPYEQYF
TRBV19	TRBJ1-1	.	TRBD1	TGTGCCAGTAGTCCTACTCACAGGGGACTGAACACTGAAGCTTTCTTT	CASSPTHRGLNTEAFF
TRBV18	TRBJ2-7	once	.	TGTGCCAGCTCACTCCAGAGCTCCTACGAGCAGTACTTC	CASSLQSSYEQYF
TRBV20-1	TRBJ1-1	.	.	TGCAGTGCTAGAGGGGGTACTGAAGCTTTCTTT	CSARGGTEAFF
TRBV7-3	TRBJ2-6	.	.	TGTGCCAGCAGTTACGGACCCGCCCTCGGGGCCAACGTCCTGACTTTC	CASSYGPALGANVLTF
TRBV10-3	TRBJ2-1	once	.	TGTGCCATCAGTGAGTTGGTCAGTGAGCAGTTCTTC	CAISELVSEQFF
TRBV19	TRBJ1-5	.	.	TGTGCCAGTAGTATAAAGGCCCCTACATACAATCAGCCCCAGCATTTT	CASSIKAPTYNQPQHF
TRBV2	TRBJ2-7	.	TRBD2	TGTGCCAGCAGTGGGACTAGCGGTTTTCTGGGCGAGCAGTACTTC	CASSGTSGFLGEQYF
TRBV9	TRBJ2-6	.	.	TGTGCCAGCAGCCCCACCCCCAGCAGTGGGGCCAACGTCCTGACTTTC	CASSPTPSSGANVLTF
TRBV28	TRBJ2-7	.	.	TGTGCCAGCAGTCCAATTTGGGGGACCCACTCCTACGAGCAGTACTTC	CASSPIWGTHSYEQYF
TRBV7-6	TRBJ2-3	.	TRBD2	TGTGCCAGCAGCTTAGTAGCGGGGGGCACAGATACGCAGTATTTT	CASSLVAGGTDTQYF
TRBV28	TRBJ2-2	.	TRBD2	TGTGCCAGGGGTGGGGCGGGAGCTTCGAACACCGGGGAGCTGTTTTTT	CARGGAGASNTGELFF
TRBV27	TRBJ1-4	.	TRBD1	TGTGCCAGCAGTCCAGAGGGACAGGGGGGTGAAAAACTGTTTTTT	CASSPEGQGGEKLFF
TRBV18	TRBJ2-6	.	.	TGTGCCAGCTCCATACAGACGATCAGCTCTGGGGCCAACGTCCTGACTTTC	CASSIQTISSGANVLTF
TRBV5-5	TRBJ1-5	few	TRBD1	TGTGCCAGCAGCTGGGACAGGGGAAATCAGCCCCAGCATTTT	CASSWDRGNQPQHF
TRBV19	TRBJ2-3	.	.	TGTGCCAGTAACCGCGGGATTGGGGCAGATACGCAGTATTTT	CASNRGIGADTQYF
TRBV2	TRBJ1-2	once	TRBD1	TGTGCCAGCAGTGTGCAGGACAGGGGGCGTGTTGGCTACACCTTC	CASSVQDRGRVGYTF
TRBV4-2	TRBJ1-2	.	.	TGTGCCAGCAGCCAAGTTGACGGGGTTTCTGGCTACACCTTC	CASSQVDGVSGYTF
TRBV10-3	TRBJ2-7	.	TRBD1	TGTGCCATCAGCTTCGGGGGGACAGGGGACTACGAGCAGTACTTC	CAISFGGTGDYEQYF
TRBV11-2	TRBJ2-7	.	TRBD1	TGTGCCAGCAGCTTGGGACAGGGCCAGTACGAGCAGTACTTC	CASSLGQGQYEQYF
TRBV6-6	TRBJ2-5	.	.	TGTGCCAGCAGGGGACTTCAAGAGACCCAGTACTTC	CASRGLQETQYF
TRBV6-6	TRBJ2-7	.	.	TGTGCCAGCAGCCCTTATTACGAGCAGTACTTC	CASSPYYEQYF
TRBV5-4	TRBJ1-5	.	TRBD1	TGTGCCAGCAGCCGTCAGGGGACAGGGATCCAGCCCCAGCATTTT	CASSRQGTGIQPQHF
TRBV15	TRBJ2-7	.	.	TGTGCCACCAGCAGAGCACGGGACACCACCTACGAGCAGTACTTC	CATSRARDTTYEQYF
TRBV19	TRBJ2-7	.	TRBD1	TGTGCCAGTAGCCGGGACAGGGGTTCTTACGAGCAGTACTTC	CASSRDRGSYEQYF
TRBV14	TRBJ1-2	.	.	TGTGCCAGCAGCCCCTGGGGGGCCCGAGGGTATGGCTACACCTTC	CASSPWGARGYGYTF
TRBV5-4	TRBJ2-7	.	.	TGTGCCAGCAGCTTACCTAGCGTTGAGCCCTACGAGCAGTACTTC	CASSLPSVEPYEQYF
TRBV4-1	TRBJ2-7	.	.	TGCGCCAGCAGCCCCTGGACGAGGCACGAGCAGTACTTC	CASSPWTRHEQYF
TRBV18	TRBJ1-5	.	TRBD1	TGTGCCAGCTCACCACGTGGGCGTGGGACAGGCGATAGCAATCAGCCCCAGCATTTT	CASSPRGRGTGDSNQPQHF
TRBV6-1	TRBJ1-5	.	TRBD1	TGTGCCAGCAGGGGGACAGTAAATCAGCCCCAGCATTTT	CASRGTVNQPQHF
TRBV11-2	TRBJ2-7	.	.	TGTGCCAGCAGCTCCACGCTAGGGGTCGGCGAGCAGTACTTC	CASSSTLGVGEQYF
TRBV14	TRBJ1-4	once	TRBD1	TGTGCCAGCAGCCTCGGGCAGGGGGTTGGTAATGAAAAACTGTTTTTT	CASSLGQGVGNEKLFF
TRBV5-1	TRBJ1-3	.	.	TGCGCCAGCAGCTTGGTGGGGACTGGAAACACCATATATTTT	CASSLVGTGNTIYF
TRBV6-1	TRBJ1-1	once	TRBD1	TGTGCCAGCAGTGAAGTTGGACAGGGGAACACTGAAGCTTTCTTT	CASSEVGQGNTEAFF
TRBV6-6	TRBJ1-1	.	.	TGTGCCAGCACCGCTACAGATCAGAACACTGAAGCTTTCTTT	CASTATDQNTEAFF
TRBV5-4	TRBJ2-6	.	.	TGTGCCAGCAGCTTTGGGTCTGGGGCCAACGTCCTGACTTTC	CASSFGSGANVLTF
TRBV27	TRBJ2-2	.	.	TGTGCCAGCAGTGGAAAGGCGAACACCGGGGAGCTGTTTTTT	CASSGKANTGELFF
TRBV19	TRBJ1-5	.	.	TGTGCCAGTAGTGCACAGGGCCACAATCAGCCCCAGCATTTT	CASSAQGHNQPQHF